Listed below are T cell receptor beta chains from one sample, sequenced in a study of blood T cell repertoires in COVID-19. Clones were sequenced by immunoSEQ multiplex PCR, and TCRdb holds only the in-frame ones, with some missing. The data contain 150,000 to 200,000 clones, roughly 85% of them singletons. Material: peripheral blood. The receptors were gathered from a man in his sixties with acute or convalescent COVID-19. The CDR3 runs from the conserved cysteine through the conserved F or W. D genes are given only for firm matches. Rows give clone size only sometimes, using once, few, many, or a class for an expanded clone.

V: TRBV11-2; D: TRBD1; J: TRBJ1-4; size: .; DNA: TGTGCCAGCAGCTTGGCAGGGGGAGGAGGACTGTTTTTT; CDR3: CASSLAGGGGLFF
V: TRBV27; D: .; J: TRBJ2-5; size: .; DNA: TGTGCCAGCAGTTTATCGTGGGGTAGCGGATTGTACCAAGAGACCCAGTACTTC; CDR3: CASSLSWGSGLYQETQYF
V: TRBV6-5; D: TRBD1; J: TRBJ1-1; size: .; DNA: TGTGCCAGCAGGGAGAGACAGGGATGGGGCACTGAAGCTTTCTTT; CDR3: CASRERQGWGTEAFF
V: TRBV23-1; D: TRBD1; J: TRBJ1-5; size: .; DNA: TGCGCCAGCAGTCACCGGAGACCCCAGGGGGACGGCAATCAGCCCCAGCATTTT; CDR3: CASSHRRPQGDGNQPQHF
V: TRBV5-8; D: .; J: TRBJ2-1; size: .; DNA: TGTGCCAGCAGCACTCGTGACAGCTCCTACAATGAGCAGTTCTTC; CDR3: CASSTRDSSYNEQFF
V: TRBV7-8; D: TRBD1; J: TRBJ1-5; size: once; DNA: TGTGCCAGCAGCCCACAACCGGGACAGGTCAATCAGCCCCAGCATTTT; CDR3: CASSPQPGQVNQPQHF
V: TRBV4-1; D: TRBD1; J: TRBJ1-3; size: .; DNA: TGCGCCAGCAGCCAAGGGGACAGGGTCTCTGGAAACACCATATATTTT; CDR3: CASSQGDRVSGNTIYF
V: TRBV14; D: TRBD2; J: TRBJ2-1; size: .; DNA: TGTGCCAGCAGATCACTAGCGGGAGGGAACAATGAGCAGTTCTTC; CDR3: CASRSLAGGNNEQFF
V: TRBV2; D: .; J: TRBJ2-1; size: .; DNA: TGTGCCAGCAGTGAAGACCGGACAGTTAAGCAGTTCTTC; CDR3: CASSEDRTVKQFF
V: TRBV9; D: .; J: TRBJ1-2; size: .; DNA: TGTGCCAGCAGCCACCGCAGGGGCGGTGAGAGGGGCTACACCTTC; CDR3: CASSHRRGGERGYTF
V: TRBV24-1; D: .; J: TRBJ2-3; size: .; DNA: TGTGCCACCAGTGGGAGGGGAGGCACAGATACGCAGTATTTT; CDR3: CATSGRGGTDTQYF
V: TRBV7-3; D: .; J: TRBJ1-1; size: .; DNA: TGTGCCAGCAGCGTACAGATGAGCACTGAAGCTTTCTTT; CDR3: CASSVQMSTEAFF
V: TRBV25-1; D: TRBD1; J: TRBJ2-5; size: .; DNA: TGTGCCAGCCGGACAGGGGTGGAGACCCAGTACTTC; CDR3: CASRTGVETQYF
V: TRBV11-3; D: TRBD2; J: TRBJ2-3; size: .; DNA: TGTGCCAGCAGCCGGGGTAGCGGGGGCACAGATACGCAGTATTTT; CDR3: CASSRGSGGTDTQYF
V: TRBV27; D: .; J: TRBJ2-7; size: few; DNA: TGTGCCAGCAGTTCCGGACACTCCGAGCAGTACTTC; CDR3: CASSSGHSEQYF
V: TRBV18; D: .; J: TRBJ1-6; size: .; DNA: TGTGCCAGCTCAGACCCCGGGACTCTAGAGTCACCCCTCCACTTT; CDR3: CASSDPGTLESPLHF
V: TRBV18; D: TRBD1; J: TRBJ1-5; size: .; DNA: TGTGCCAGCTCCCGTGGACAGGAAGGCAATCAGCCCCAGCATTTT; CDR3: CASSRGQEGNQPQHF
V: TRBV6-4; D: TRBD2; J: TRBJ2-2; size: once; DNA: TGTGCCAGCAGTGACTATATAATAGCGGGAGGGCCTGACACCGGGGAGCTGTTTTTT; CDR3: CASSDYIIAGGPDTGELFF
V: TRBV9; D: TRBD1; J: TRBJ1-3; size: .; DNA: TGTGCCAGCAGCGCCCTGACAGGGGCCGGAAACACCATATATTTT; CDR3: CASSALTGAGNTIYF
V: TRBV5-1; D: TRBD1; J: TRBJ2-2; size: .; DNA: TGCGCCAGCAGCGGGGACAGGGGGCTCGCCGGGGAGCTGTTTTTT; CDR3: CASSGDRGLAGELFF